Shown below are 27 T cell receptor beta chains from a single sample sequenced in a study of blood T cell repertoires in COVID-19. Some clones are missing from TCRdb's copy, which holds only in-frame ones; the method was immunoSEQ multiplex PCR. The sample includes roughly 140,000 clones, about 86% of them seen just once. The material sequenced was peripheral blood. The receptor set was obtained from a human donor in a cohort sampled during active COVID-19.

The chain joins TRBV25-1 to TRBJ2-7, with TRBD2 matching over 8 bases. Germline-derived CDR1 and CDR2 are MGHDK and SYGVNS. With 6 bases clipped from V and 0 bases from J, the junction kept 10 bases outside the gene matches. The CDR3 spans 16 residues. CDR3 nucleotides: TGTGCCAGCAGCGCCATTGGGCGGGGGGACTCCTACGAGCAGTACTTC. Translated, it gives CASSAIGRGDSYEQYF.

This chain uses TRBV12-3 or TRBV12-4 with TRBJ1-1; TRBD1 matches 7 bases. The ends lost 4 bases at V and 5 bases at J; junction bases unmatched: 4. The CDR3 covers 13 residues. This CDR3 reads CASSWSQGTEAFF. CDR3 sequence (DNA): TGTGCCAGCAGTTGGTCACAGGGGACTGAAGCTTTCTTT.

The J gene is TRBJ2-5, the V gene TRBV7-2; possibly TRBD2 for D (7 bases). This CDR3 region has 15 residues. Trimming left V 4 bases short and J 5 bases short, with 17 bases between. The V gene's germline CDR1 is SGHTA and CDR2 FQGNSA. CDR3 sequence: CASSSLTGGRETQYF. In nucleotides, the CDR3 is TGTGCCAGCAGCTCCCTAACGGGGGGCCGGGAGACCCAGTACTTC.

The chain uses TRBV3-1 (or the pseudogene TRBV3-2) and TRBJ1-6; 8 bases are a match to TRBD1. The CDR3 covers 15 residues. Losses at the gene ends were 4 bases for V and 7 bases for J; bases not matched to a gene: 6. Germline V CDR1 and CDR2: LGHDT, YNNKEL (reference sequence). The CDR3 nucleotides are TGTGCCAGCAGCCCCCGACAGGGGTTCAATTCACCCCTCCACTTT. Amino acids: CASSPRQGFNSPLHF.

This clone appeared a single time. V usage is TRBV5-5 and J usage is TRBJ1-2; perhaps TRBD1 as D (6 bases). The CDR3 covers 15 residues. Germline V CDR1 and CDR2: SGHKS, YYEKEE (reference sequence). The germline V and J ends were trimmed by 0 bases and 2 bases, with 11 bases remaining between them. Here the CDR3 DNA reads TGTGCCAGCAGCTTGGAATGGGGGCTGAACTATGGCTACACCTTC. Translated, it gives CASSLEWGLNYGYTF.

The rearrangement uses TRBV9 and TRBJ1-2; 8 nucleotides agree with TRBD1. Germline V gene sequence: CDR1 SGDLS, CDR2 YYNGEE. The J segment lost 2 bases and the V segment lost 4 bases, leaving 4 bases of the junction unmatched. This CDR3 comprises 14 residues. CDR3: CASSPGQGNYGYTF. The DNA for the CDR3 is TGTGCCAGCAGCCCCGGACAGGGAAACTATGGCTACACCTTC.

The gene calls are TRBV5-1 and TRBJ1-1; D not resolved. Trimming removed 0 bases at V and 1 base at J, with 7 bases between. Germline CDR1 and CDR2: SGHRS and YFSETQ. CDR3 size: 14 residues. The CDR3 loop reads CASSLGGGNTEAFF. Here the CDR3 DNA reads TGCGCCAGCAGCTTGGGGGGAGGGAACACTGAAGCTTTCTTT.

V and J are TRBV6-5 and TRBJ2-3; no clear D gene. This CDR3 spans 15 amino acids. Trimming shortened V by 2 bases and J by 2 bases, and 11 bases separated the two germline ends. Germline V gene data show CDR1 as MNHEY and CDR2 as SVGAGI. CDR3 amino acids: CASSYSQINTDTQYF. DNA of the CDR3: TGTGCCAGCAGTTACAGTCAGATAAACACAGATACGCAGTATTTT.

The chain is built from TRBV3-1 (or the pseudogene TRBV3-2) and TRBJ2-1; 11 nucleotides line up with TRBD2. V gave up 4 bases and J gave up 3 bases; unmatched junction bases: 8. The CDR3 contains 17 residues. Germline lookup yields CDR1 LGHDT and CDR2 YNNKEL (reference sequence). The CDR3 loop reads CASSPTTSGGLYNEQFF. DNA for the CDR3: TGTGCCAGCAGCCCAACTACTAGCGGGGGCCTCTACAATGAGCAGTTCTTC.

The V gene is TRBV4-1, the J gene TRBJ2-3, with TRBD2 matching 8 bases. CDR3 length equals 16 residues. J lost 5 bases, V lost 2 bases, and 9 bases had no gene match. The germline gives CDR1 MGHRA, CDR2 YSYEKL. CDR3 nucleotide sequence: TGCGCCAGCAGCCAATTCGGACTAGCCACGGGAGATACGCAGTATTTT. Translating it yields CASSQFGLATGDTQYF.

CDR3 amino acids: CSASWTSGVNEQFF. Here the CDR3 DNA reads TGCAGCGCTTCATGGACTAGCGGGGTAAATGAGCAGTTCTTC. The gene calls are TRBV29-1 and TRBJ2-1; the match to TRBD2 covers 12 bases. J lost 7 bases, V lost 7 bases, and 8 bases had no gene match. The CDR3 extends over 14 amino acids. CDR1 and CDR2 (germline): SQVTM, ANQGSEA.

The J gene is TRBJ2-5, the V gene TRBV6-6; 7 bases are shared with TRBD2. CDR1 and CDR2 from the germline V gene are MNHNY and SVGAGI (reference sequence). The J segment lost 3 bases and the V segment lost 0 bases, leaving 4 bases of the junction unmatched. The CDR3 totals 15 residues. CDR3 residues: CASSYSIGGEETQYF. The CDR3, as DNA: TGTGCCAGCAGTTACTCGATTGGGGGGGAAGAGACCCAGTACTTC.

The chain has TRBV9 and TRBJ2-1, with 8 bases that match TRBD2. CDR3 length equals 18 residues. The ends lost 0 bases at V and 0 bases at J; junction bases unmatched: 8. CDR1 and CDR2 from the germline V gene are SGDLS and YYNGEE. The CDR3 region has the DNA TGTGCCAGCAGCGTAGCTACTGGCGGGGGGCACTCCTACAATGAGCAGTTCTTC. Residues: CASSVATGGGHSYNEQFF.

This clone was observed a few times. V usage is TRBV6-5 and J usage is TRBJ1-5, with 7 bases fitting TRBD1. The J segment lost 2 bases and the V segment lost 6 bases, leaving 7 bases of the junction unmatched. This CDR3 spans 15 amino acids. In germline, CDR1 is MNHEY, CDR2 SVGAGI. Written as DNA, the CDR3 is TGTGCCAGCAGGCTAACAGGGGAGGGCAATCAGCCCCAGCATTTT. Translation: CASRLTGEGNQPQHF.

This clone was recorded once. The V gene is TRBV7-9, the J gene TRBJ1-2, with D unresolved. The CDR3 runs 15 residues. V was clipped by 5 bases and J by 4 bases, with 17 bases between them. Germline loops: CDR1 SEHNR, CDR2 FQNEAQ (reference sequence). This CDR3 is CASSPGQARTYGYTF. The DNA for the CDR3 is TGTGCCAGCAGCCCTGGCCAGGCCCGTACCTATGGCTACACCTTC.

This clone has a single count. V usage is TRBV5-1 and J usage is TRBJ1-5, with TRBD1 as a possible D gene (5 bases). V shed 0 bases and J shed 9 bases, with 10 bases lying between them. The CDR3 covers 13 residues. CDR1 SGHRS and CDR2 YFSETQ come from the germline V gene. The CDR3 DNA reads TGCGCCAGCAGCTTGGAAGGGGCTTCGCCCCAGCATTTT. This sequence encodes CASSLEGASPQHF.

This sequence joins TRBV5-1 and TRBJ1-1; 11 bases align to TRBD1. CDR1 and CDR2 from the germline V gene are SGHRS and YFSETQ. CDR3 length: 16 amino acids. Germline trimming cut 1 base from V and 5 bases from J; bases unmatched to any gene: 7. CDR3 sequence: CASSLPGTGGRTEAFF. The DNA of the CDR3 is TGCGCCAGCAGCTTGCCGGGGACAGGGGGTAGAACTGAAGCTTTCTTT.

The chain combines TRBV19 with TRBJ2-1, with 15 positions matching TRBD2. Losses at the gene ends were 5 bases for V and 2 bases for J; bases not matched to a gene: 10. Germline V gene sequence: CDR1 LNHDA, CDR2 SQIVND (reference sequence). The CDR3 runs 19 residues. The CDR3 nucleotides are TGTGCCAGTAGTTCGCCGGGACTAGCGGGGGGCCGTACCTACAATGAGCAGTTCTTC. Amino acids: CASSSPGLAGGRTYNEQFF.

J is TRBJ1-1 and V is TRBV3-1 (or the pseudogene TRBV3-2); possibly TRBD1 for D (6 bases). Per germline, CDR1 LGHDT and CDR2 YNNKEL (reference sequence). The CDR3 consists of 16 residues. Trimming took off 2 bases at V and 1 base at J, with 14 bases between the two ends. Written as DNA, the CDR3 is TGTGCCAGCAGCCAAATGTCAGGGGAGGGGAACACTGAAGCTTTCTTT. It translates to CASSQMSGEGNTEAFF.

CDR3 residues: CASSPREGEVGELFF. In nucleotides, the CDR3 is TGTGCCAGCAGCCCCCGGGAAGGGGAGGTCGGGGAGCTGTTTTTT. This sequence joins TRBV4-2 and TRBJ2-2, with D maybe TRBD2 (6 bases). The V and J ends lost 4 bases and 7 bases respectively, with 16 bases between them. The CDR3 consists of 15 residues. CDR1 and CDR2 from the germline V gene are LGHNA and YNFKEQ.

The J gene is TRBJ2-1, the V gene TRBV25-1; no clear D. Germline V gives CDR1 MGHDK, CDR2 SYGVNS. V lost 4 bases and J 9 bases, leaving 10 bases between the germline ends. The CDR3 extends over 12 amino acids. The CDR3 protein is CASSAPSREQFF. DNA for the CDR3: TGTGCCAGCAGTGCCCCGAGTCGTGAGCAGTTCTTC.

This clone showed up just once. V gene TRBV6-4 combines with J gene TRBJ2-3; 9 nucleotides match TRBD2. Germline V CDR1 and CDR2: MRHNA, SNTAGT. The V gene end was trimmed by 2 bases and the J gene end by 1 base; junction bases not matched to a gene: 7. This CDR3 contains 17 residues. The DNA for the CDR3 is TGTGCCAGCAGTGACGAGGCTAGCGGGGTACGCACAGATACGCAGTATTTT. Translated, it gives CASSDEASGVRTDTQYF.

This clone showed up just once. CDR3 DNA: TGTGCCATCAGTGACCCGACAGGGGGTAAAAACATTCAGTACTTC. Amino acids: CAISDPTGGKNIQYF. V gene TRBV10-3 combines with J gene TRBJ2-4; 9 bases agree with TRBD1. Looked up from germline, CDR1 is ENHRY and CDR2 is SYGVKD. V was clipped by 3 bases and J by 4 bases; unmatched bases: 4. CDR3 length equals 15 residues.

This clone has a handful of counts. The V gene is TRBV4-1, the J gene TRBJ1-2; 8 nucleotides agree with TRBD1. The CDR3 totals 13 residues. CDR1 is MGHRA, CDR2 YSYEKL, per germline. Unmatched junction bases numbered 7, after V lost 5 bases and J lost 8 bases. CDR3 nucleotides: TGCGCCAGCAGCTCCGACAGGGGTTGGGGCTACACCTTC. Protein sequence: CASSSDRGWGYTF.

Regarding this clone: Different DNA sequences within this sample yield the same CDR3. J is TRBJ1-1 and V is TRBV11-2; D gene ambiguous. Trimming removed 3 bases from V and 1 base from J, with 6 bases in between. CDR1 is SGHAT, CDR2 FQNNGV, per germline. This CDR3 is 13 amino acids long. The CDR3 loop reads CASSFSENTEAFF. As DNA, the CDR3 is TGTGCCAGCAGCTTTAGCGAGAACACTGAAGCTTTCTTT.

V gene TRBV18 combines with J gene TRBJ1-5, with 8 bases matching TRBD1. Trimming took 6 bases from V and 2 from J; bases not matched to a gene: 3. Germline-derived CDR1 and CDR2 are KGHSH and LQKENI. This CDR3 region has 14 residues. CDR3 sequence (DNA): TGTGCCAGCTCCCAGGGACAGGGCAATCAGCCCCAGCATTTT. Translation gives CASSQGQGNQPQHF. Based on the CDR3 plus reference TRBV18 and TRBJ1-5, the full variable domain is NAGVMQNPRHLVRRRGQEARLRCSPMKGHSHVYWYRQLPEEGLKFMVYLQKENIIDESGMPKERFSAEFPKEGPSILRIQQVVRGDSAAYFCASSQGQGNQPQHFGDGTRLSIL.

This sequence joins TRBV18 and TRBJ2-3; D gene uncertain. In germline, CDR1 is KGHSH, CDR2 LQKENI. The CDR3 sequence is 12 residues long. Deletions cut 5 bases from V and 6 bases from J, with 9 bases between. The DNA of the CDR3 is TGTGCCAGCTCAACAATCGGGGATACGCAGTATTTT. Translation: CASSTIGDTQYF.